Shown below are 25 T cell receptor beta chains from a single sample sequenced in a study of patients and donors after allogeneic stem cell transplantation. TCRdb ran MiXCR on the RT-PCR reads and lists one entry per CDR3 protein. The sample consists of about 7,100 distinct CDR3 sequences, 10% to 15% of them appearing once. The sequencing input was blood, either unsorted or a sorted T cell fraction (not recorded which). These TCRs come from a human donor who was either an allogeneic HSCT recipient or a stem cell or donor lymphocyte infusion donor (not recorded which). It is not recorded whose cells these are; they may come from a transplant donor.

This clonotype has just a few counts. The chain combines TRBV7-9 with TRBJ1-1; TRBD1 matches 7 bases. V dropped 3 bases and J dropped 0; count of bases not matched to a gene: 13. This CDR3 region has 18 residues. Germline CDR1 reads SEHNR; CDR2 reads FQNEAQ (reference sequence). Here the CDR3 reads CASSFKLRRGRVNTEAFF. In DNA, the CDR3 is TGTGCCAGCAGCTTCAAGTTGCGCAGGGGGAGAGTGAACACTGAAGCTTTCTTT.

The chain carries TRBV3-1 and TRBJ2-3; D gene unclear. V lost 2 bases and J lost 3, with 3 bases in between. The V gene's germline CDR1 is LGHDT and CDR2 YNNKEL (reference sequence). This CDR3 is built from 12 residues. The CDR3 DNA reads TGTGCCAGCAGCCAAACGACAGATACGCAGTATTTT. This codes for CASSQTTDTQYF.

This clonotype was picked up a small number of times. This chain joins TRBV9 and TRBJ1-2; TRBD1 aligns across 10 bases. J gave up 8 bases and V 3 bases, and 10 bases lay outside the gene matches. Germline CDR1 SGDLS, CDR2 YYNGEE. The CDR3 runs 15 residues. CDR3 residues: CASSGPTGGTTGYTF. The CDR3 DNA is TGTGCCAGCAGCGGGCCGACAGGGGGCACAACAGGCTACACCTTC.

This clonotype was observed many times. This sequence joins TRBV29-1 and TRBJ2-7; either TRBD1 or TRBD2 may supply D (5 bases each). V lost 7 bases and J 0 bases, leaving 10 bases between the germline ends. CDR3 length equals 12 residues. Germline V gene data show CDR1 as SQVTM and CDR2 as ANQGSEA. CDR3 residues: CSGGTNSYEQYF. In DNA, the CDR3 is TGCAGCGGAGGGACCAACTCCTACGAGCAGTACTTC.

The V and J genes are TRBV7-9 and TRBJ1-1, with D uncertain. Trimming stripped 1 base from V and 7 bases from J, with 13 bases between. Per the germline V gene, CDR1 is SEHNR and CDR2 is FQNEAQ (reference sequence). This CDR3 has 14 residues. This chain's CDR3 is CASSLGLKTSEAFF. CDR3 coding DNA: TGTGCCAGCAGCTTAGGCCTTAAGACTAGTGAAGCTTTCTTT.

The table lists this clonotype with many counts. The V and J genes are TRBV7-9 and TRBJ1-1; 8 nucleotides align to TRBD1. With 5 bases clipped from V and 4 bases from J, the junction kept 6 bases outside the gene matches. Germline lookup yields CDR1 SEHNR and CDR2 FQNEAQ (reference sequence). The CDR3 is 14 amino acids. The CDR3 here is CASSDGQGSTEAFF. The CDR3 DNA follows: TGTGCCAGCAGCGACGGACAGGGAAGCACTGAAGCTTTCTTT.

This clonotype was seen a handful of times. This chain joins TRBV2 and TRBJ2-7, with TRBD2 matching 16 bases. After removal of 6 bases from V and 0 bases from J, the junction contained 8 bases not matched to a gene. The germline V gene has CDR1 SNHLY and CDR2 FYNNEI. This CDR3 has 18 residues. In DNA form, the CDR3 reads TGTGCCAGCAGCGAGGGACTAGCGGGGGGGTCTAGCTCCTACGAGCAGTACGTC. This gives the protein CASSEGLAGGSSSYEQYV.

The rearrangement joins TRBV21-1 to TRBJ2-1; the table gives TRBD1 as D, unverified against the DNA. TRBV21-1 is labeled a pseudogene. The CDR3 length is 11 residues. The CDR3 DNA reads TGTGCCAGCACCCCGGGACACACAACATTCTTC. Amino acids: CASTPGHTTFF.

There are many counts of this clonotype. The chain recombines TRBV2 with TRBJ2-2, with 9 bases lining up with TRBD2. Germline V lookup: CDR1 SNHLY, CDR2 FYNNEI. The CDR3 contains 16 residues. V trimming: 7 bases; J trimming: 2 bases; junction bases outside the gene matches: 8. CDR3 loop: CASKVIAGVNTGELFF. As DNA, the CDR3 is TGTGCCAGCAAAGTTATAGCGGGGGTCAACACCGGGGAGCTGTTTTTT.

This clonotype was seen only a few times. The genes are TRBV3-1 and TRBJ2-5, with D unresolved. This CDR3 spans 14 amino acids. V gave up 0 bases and J gave up 4 bases, with 9 bases separating them. Germline CDR1 LGHDT, CDR2 YNNKEL (reference sequence). The CDR3 loop is CASSQDWRRETQYF. The CDR3 DNA reads TGTGCCAGCAGCCAAGATTGGCGAAGAGAGACCCAGTACTTC.

This clonotype has ten or more counts. J is TRBJ2-7 and V is TRBV5-6, with D perhaps TRBD1 (5 bases). There are 16 residues in the CDR3. Germline V CDR1 and CDR2: SGHDT, YYEEEE. Trimming removed 4 bases from V and 6 bases from J, with 23 bases in between. CDR3 DNA sequence: TGTGCCAGCAGCCCTGATACAGGTTTCAGACTCGCCGAGCAGTACGTC. It encodes CASSPDTGFRLAEQYV.

In this sample, this clonotype turned up many times. The chain couples TRBV20-1 to TRBJ1-1; D ambiguous. Trimming took 7 bases from V and 3 from J, leaving 12 bases between them. The V gene's germline CDR1 is DFQATT and CDR2 SNEGSKA (reference sequence). The CDR3 is made up of 12 amino acids. As DNA, the CDR3 is TGCAGTGGGGCCGGGGAACACACTGAAGCTTTCTTT. Encoded protein: CSGAGEHTEAFF.

This clonotype is labeled medium-sized. The chain couples TRBV12-3 or TRBV12-4 to TRBJ2-3; D is possibly TRBD1 (6 bases). The CDR3 consists of 14 residues. V lost 6 bases and J 3 bases, leaving 13 bases between the germline ends. CDR3 DNA sequence: TGTGCCAGCAGAGTCCGGGACACAACAGATACGCAGTATTTT. It codes for CASRVRDTTDTQYF.

The V call is TRBV3-1, the J call TRBJ2-1; D gene uncertain. Germline-derived CDR1 and CDR2 are LGHDT and YNNKEL (reference sequence). The CDR3 consists of 12 residues. V gave up 1 base and J gave up 5 bases, with 3 bases separating them. CDR3 sequence: CASSQGDNEQFF. In DNA, the CDR3 is TGTGCCAGCAGCCAAGGTGACAATGAGCAGTTCTTC.

In its sample, this clonotype was seen many times. CDR3 protein: CASSPDRNYGYTF. DNA for the CDR3: TGTGCCAGCAGTCCTGACAGGAACTATGGCTACACCTTC. The chain employs TRBV2 and TRBJ1-2; a possible D gene is TRBD1 (6 bases). V lost 5 bases, J lost 2 bases, and 9 bases lay in between. The CDR3 length is 13 residues. CDR1 SNHLY and CDR2 FYNNEI come from the germline V gene.

This clonotype was counted at least ten times. The genes are TRBV7-9 and TRBJ2-1; 8 nucleotides align to TRBD2. Trimming took 3 bases from V and 6 from J; bases not matched to a gene: 16. Looked up from germline, CDR1 is SEHNR and CDR2 is FQNEAQ (reference sequence). The CDR3 length is 18 residues. Here the CDR3 reads CASSFLAGTTRGFNEQFF. CDR3 sequence (DNA): TGTGCCAGCAGCTTTCTAGCGGGCACGACCCGAGGTTTCAATGAGCAGTTCTTC.

This clonotype occurred a few times. The chain employs TRBV11-2 and TRBJ2-5; D possibly corresponds to TRBD1 (6 bases). Germline CDR1 SGHAT, CDR2 FQNNGV. Deletions cut 8 bases from V and 3 bases from J, with 19 bases between. This CDR3 has 15 residues. Written as DNA, the CDR3 is TGTGCCAGCGCCTGGCCGTCACAGGGAAAAGAGACCCAGTACTTC. Its translation: CASAWPSQGKETQYF.

This clonotype is labeled medium-sized. The chain uses TRBV6-2 or TRBV6-3 and TRBJ2-1; 11 bases fit TRBD1. Germline V CDR1 and CDR2: MNHEY, SVGEGT. The J segment lost 9 bases and the V segment lost 5 bases, leaving 18 bases of the junction unmatched. The CDR3 spans 18 residues. Here the CDR3 DNA reads TGTGCCAGCAGTAACTACACCATCGGACAGGGGGCGCTTTTTGAGCAGTTCTTC. It specifies CASSNYTIGQGALFEQFF.

Here the CDR3 reads CASRDSTPGNTIYF. As DNA, the CDR3 is TGTGCCAGCAGGGACAGCACTCCAGGAAACACCATATATTTT. The chain uses TRBV7-9 and TRBJ1-3; weak D call: TRBD1 (6 bases). CDR1 is SEHNR and CDR2 is FQNEAQ in the germline V gene (reference sequence). This CDR3 comprises 14 residues. The germline V and J ends were trimmed by 6 bases and 4 bases, with 13 bases remaining between them. The whole variable domain, filled in from reference TRBV7-9 and TRBJ1-3, reads DTGVSQNPRHKITKRGQNVTFRCDPISEHNRLYWYRQTLGQGPEFLTYFQNEAQLEKSRLLSDRFSAERPKGSFSTLEIQRTEQGDSAMYLCASRDSTPGNTIYFGEGSWLTVV.

V and J are TRBV6-5 and TRBJ1-2; 7 nucleotides match TRBD1. V lost 4 bases to trimming and J lost 4 bases; unmatched junction nucleotides: 9. CDR3 length: 15 residues. Germline V lookup: CDR1 MNHEY, CDR2 SVGAGI. The CDR3 reads CASSLAGTATYGYTF. The DNA for the CDR3 is TGTGCCAGCAGTTTGGCCGGGACAGCGACCTATGGCTACACCTTC.

There are a few counts of this clonotype. V is TRBV6-5 and J is TRBJ2-3, with TRBD1 as a possible D gene (7 bases). Germline V gene data show CDR1 as MNHEY and CDR2 as SVGAGI. This CDR3 region has 15 residues. V dropped 5 bases and J dropped 2 bases, with 14 bases sitting between them. The CDR3 DNA follows: TGTGCCAGCAGTCCAGGGGGGATTAACACAGATACGCAGTATTTT. Its translation: CASSPGGINTDTQYF.

In its sample, this clonotype ranks as medium-sized (0.01 to 0.1%). The gene calls are TRBV29-1 and TRBJ1-1; 7 nucleotides align to TRBD1. Germline V gene data show CDR1 as SQVTM and CDR2 as ANQGSEA. The CDR3 covers 12 residues. Losses at the gene ends were 3 bases for V and 6 bases for J; bases not matched to a gene: 4. The CDR3: CSVEQGGAEAFF. CDR3 sequence (DNA): TGCAGCGTTGAGCAGGGGGGGGCTGAAGCTTTCTTT. The full variable domain, with the rest looked up from reference TRBV29-1 and TRBJ1-1, is SAVISQKPSRDICQRGTSLTIQCQVDSQVTMMFWYRQQPGQSLTLIATANQGSEATYESGFVIDKFPISRPNLTFSTLTVSNMSPEDSSIYLCSVEQGGAEAFFGQGTRLTVV.

This chain uses TRBV7-9 with TRBJ2-5; 7 bases match TRBD1. V shed 6 bases, J shed 5 bases, and the junction held 12 bases outside the gene matches. CDR3 size: 15 residues. Germline loops: CDR1 SEHNR, CDR2 FQNEAQ (reference sequence). The CDR3 sequence: CASSIGQEFWETQYF. The CDR3 DNA follows: TGTGCCAGCAGTATCGGACAGGAATTTTGGGAGACCCAGTACTTC.

The V and J genes are TRBV15 and TRBJ2-5; D ambiguous. Looked up from germline, CDR1 is LNHNV and CDR2 is YYDKDF (reference sequence). Trimming stripped 0 bases from V and 5 bases from J, with 4 bases between. The length of the CDR3 is 12 residues. The CDR3 spells CATSRDSETQYF. CDR3 nucleotide sequence: TGTGCCACCAGCAGAGACAGTGAGACCCAGTACTTC.

J is TRBJ1-2 and V is TRBV5-4; the D is unclear. V dropped 1 base and J dropped 8 bases, with 24 bases sitting between them. Germline loops: CDR1 SGHNT, CDR2 YYREEE (reference sequence). The CDR3 is made up of 17 amino acids. The CDR3 reads CASSLPTGTVRQRGYTF. The CDR3 DNA sequence: TGTGCCAGCAGCTTGCCAACCGGAACAGTACGCCAGAGGGGCTACACCTTC.